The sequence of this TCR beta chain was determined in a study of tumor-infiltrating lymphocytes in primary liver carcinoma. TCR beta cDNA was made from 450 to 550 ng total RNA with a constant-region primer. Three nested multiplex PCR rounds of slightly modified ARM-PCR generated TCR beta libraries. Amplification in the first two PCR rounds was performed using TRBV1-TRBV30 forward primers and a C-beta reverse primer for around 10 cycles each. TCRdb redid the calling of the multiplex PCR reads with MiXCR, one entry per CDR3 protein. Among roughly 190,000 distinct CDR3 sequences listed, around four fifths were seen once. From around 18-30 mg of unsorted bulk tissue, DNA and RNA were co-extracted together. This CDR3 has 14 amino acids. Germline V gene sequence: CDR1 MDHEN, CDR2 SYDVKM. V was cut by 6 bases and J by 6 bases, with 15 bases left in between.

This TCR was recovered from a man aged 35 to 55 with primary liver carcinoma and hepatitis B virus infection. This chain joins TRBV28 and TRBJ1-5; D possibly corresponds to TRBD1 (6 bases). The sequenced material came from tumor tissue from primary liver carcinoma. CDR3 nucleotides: TGTGCCAGCAGAATGACAGGCGCGAGTCAGCCCCAGCATTTT. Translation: CASRMTGASQPQHF.